The clone carrying this TCR beta chain has only one observation. In germline, CDR1 is LGHNA, CDR2 YSLEER. The V gene lost 1 base and the J gene lost 1 base, with 10 bases spanning the gap. The CDR3 consists of 16 residues. These data come from a study of CD8 T cells in Susac syndrome. A quantity of roughly 0.5 to 1 ug RNA underwent reverse transcription using random hexamers. TCRdb reprocessed the immunoSEQ multiplex PCR reads with MiXCR, giving one entry per CDR3 protein. The table has 150,000 to 200,000 distinct CDR3 sequences, 95% to 96% seen once. The chain links TRBV4-3 to TRBJ2-2; D perhaps matches TRBD2 (6 bases). The clonotype was recovered from a human donor with Susac syndrome. Sequenced: CD4+ T cells from PBMCs. The CDR3 bases are TGCGCCAGCAGCCAAGGGAGGGGAGAGAACACCGGGGAGCTGTTTTTT. This codes for CASSQGRGENTGELFF.